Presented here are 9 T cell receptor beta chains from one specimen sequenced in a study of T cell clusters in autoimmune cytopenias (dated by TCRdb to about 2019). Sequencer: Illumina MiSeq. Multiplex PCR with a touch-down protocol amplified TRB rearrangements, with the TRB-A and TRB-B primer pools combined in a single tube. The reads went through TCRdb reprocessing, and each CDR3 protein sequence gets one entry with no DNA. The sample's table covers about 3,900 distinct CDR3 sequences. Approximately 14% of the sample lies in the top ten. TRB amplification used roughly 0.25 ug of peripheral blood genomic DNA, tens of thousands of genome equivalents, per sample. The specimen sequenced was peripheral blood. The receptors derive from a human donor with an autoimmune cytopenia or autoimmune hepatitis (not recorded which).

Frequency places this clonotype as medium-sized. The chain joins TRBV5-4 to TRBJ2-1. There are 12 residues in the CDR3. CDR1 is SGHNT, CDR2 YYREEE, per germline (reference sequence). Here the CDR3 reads CASSPNYNEQFF.

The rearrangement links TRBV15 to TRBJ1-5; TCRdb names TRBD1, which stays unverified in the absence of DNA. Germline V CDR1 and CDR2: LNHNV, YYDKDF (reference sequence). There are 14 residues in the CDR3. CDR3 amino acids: CATSRDRVGQPQHF.

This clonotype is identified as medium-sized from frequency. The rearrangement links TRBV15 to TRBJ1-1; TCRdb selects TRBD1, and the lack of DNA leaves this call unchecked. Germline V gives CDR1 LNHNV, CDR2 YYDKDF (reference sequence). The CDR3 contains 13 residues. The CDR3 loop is CATHKPGNTEAFF.

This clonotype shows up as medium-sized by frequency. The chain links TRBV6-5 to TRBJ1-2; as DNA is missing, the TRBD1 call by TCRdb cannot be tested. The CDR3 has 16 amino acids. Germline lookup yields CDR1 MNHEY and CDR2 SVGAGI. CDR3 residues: CASSEGTAPSRGDYTF.

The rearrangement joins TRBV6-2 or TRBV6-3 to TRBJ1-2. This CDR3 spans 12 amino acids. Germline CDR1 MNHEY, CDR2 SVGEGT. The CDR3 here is CASSHIYYGYTF.

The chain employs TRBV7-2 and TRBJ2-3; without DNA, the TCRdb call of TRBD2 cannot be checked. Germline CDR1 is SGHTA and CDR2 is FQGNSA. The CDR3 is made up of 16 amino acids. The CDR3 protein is CASSLDLAVNTDTQYF.

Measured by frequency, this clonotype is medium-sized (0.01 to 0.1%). The CDR3 is CASSIGRGNTIYF. The rearrangement links TRBV19 to TRBJ1-3. This CDR3 is built from 13 residues. Germline CDR1 is LNHDA and CDR2 is SQIVND (reference sequence). The full variable domain, with the rest looked up from reference TRBV19 and TRBJ1-3, is DGGITQSPKYLFRKEGQNVTLSCEQNLNHDAMYWYRQDPGQGLRLIYYSQIVNDFQKGDIAEGYSVSREKKESFPLTVTSAQKNPTAFYLCASSIGRGNTIYFGEGSWLTVV.

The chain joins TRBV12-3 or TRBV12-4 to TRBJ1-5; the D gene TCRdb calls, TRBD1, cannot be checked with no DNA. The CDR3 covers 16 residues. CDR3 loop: CASSLVGQGNHQPQHF.

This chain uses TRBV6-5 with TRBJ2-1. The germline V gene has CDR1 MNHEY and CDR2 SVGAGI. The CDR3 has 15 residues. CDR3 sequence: CASTPETSSYNEQFF.